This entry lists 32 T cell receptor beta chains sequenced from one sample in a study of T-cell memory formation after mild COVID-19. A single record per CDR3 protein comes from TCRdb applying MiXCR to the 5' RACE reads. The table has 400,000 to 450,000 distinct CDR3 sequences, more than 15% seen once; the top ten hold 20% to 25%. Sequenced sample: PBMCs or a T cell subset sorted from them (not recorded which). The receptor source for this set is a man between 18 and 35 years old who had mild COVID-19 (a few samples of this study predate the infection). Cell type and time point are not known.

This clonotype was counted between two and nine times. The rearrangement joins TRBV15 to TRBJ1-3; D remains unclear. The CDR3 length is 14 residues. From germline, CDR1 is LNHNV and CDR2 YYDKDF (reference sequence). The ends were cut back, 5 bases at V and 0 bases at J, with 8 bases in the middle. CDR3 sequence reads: CATSGQVSGNTIYF. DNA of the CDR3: TGTGCCACCAGCGGCCAGGTCTCTGGAAACACCATATATTTT.

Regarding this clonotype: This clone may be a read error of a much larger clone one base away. This chain's CDR3 is CASSPEVKTKYF. As DNA, the CDR3 is TGTGCCAGCAGCCCGGAGGTAAAGACCAAGTACTTC. The gene calls are TRBV7-9 and TRBJ2-5; D possibly corresponds to TRBD2 (5 bases). CDR3 size: 12 residues. Germline lookup yields CDR1 SEHNR and CDR2 FQNEAQ (reference sequence). The full variable domain, rest sourced from reference TRBV7-9 and TRBJ2-5, is DTGVSQNPRHKITKRGQNVTFRCDPISEHNRLYWYRQTLGQGPEFLTYFQNEAQLEKSRLLSDRFSAERPKGSFSTLEIQRTEQGDSAMYLCASSPEVKTKYFGPGTRLLVL.

The CDR3 loop reads CASSFDNTYEQYF. The CDR3 nucleotides read TGTGCCAGCAGCTTCGACAACACTTACGAGCAGTACTTC. The V call is TRBV7-3, the J call TRBJ2-7; D unresolved. The ends were cut back, 3 bases at V and 4 bases at J, with 10 bases in the middle. The CDR3 spans 13 residues. CDR1 is SGHTA and CDR2 is FQGTGA in the germline V gene.

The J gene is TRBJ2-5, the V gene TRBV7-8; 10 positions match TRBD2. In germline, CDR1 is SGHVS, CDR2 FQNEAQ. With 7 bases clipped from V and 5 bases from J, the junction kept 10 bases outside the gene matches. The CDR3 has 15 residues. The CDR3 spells CASTATSGGAETQYF. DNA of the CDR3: TGTGCCAGCACCGCTACCAGCGGGGGGGCGGAGACCCAGTACTTC.

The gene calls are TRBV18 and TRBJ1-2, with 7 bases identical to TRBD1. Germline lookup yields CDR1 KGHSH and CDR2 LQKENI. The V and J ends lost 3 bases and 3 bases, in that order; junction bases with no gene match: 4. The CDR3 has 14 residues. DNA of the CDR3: TGTGCCAGCTCACCGACAGGGCAGGACTATGGCTACACCTTC. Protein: CASSPTGQDYGYTF.

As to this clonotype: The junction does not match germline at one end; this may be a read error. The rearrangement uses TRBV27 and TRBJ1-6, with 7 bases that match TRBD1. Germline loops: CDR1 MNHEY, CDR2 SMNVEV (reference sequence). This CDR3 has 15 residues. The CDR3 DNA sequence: TGTGCCAGCAGTTTTACAGGGGCCTATAAGTCACCCCTCCACTTT. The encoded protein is CASSFTGAYKSPLHF.

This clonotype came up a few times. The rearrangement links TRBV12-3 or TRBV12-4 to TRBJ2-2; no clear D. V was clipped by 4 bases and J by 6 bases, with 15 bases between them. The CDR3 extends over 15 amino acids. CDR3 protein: CASSYDLEVPGELFF. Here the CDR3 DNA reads TGTGCCAGCAGTTACGACCTAGAGGTACCCGGGGAGCTGTTTTTT.

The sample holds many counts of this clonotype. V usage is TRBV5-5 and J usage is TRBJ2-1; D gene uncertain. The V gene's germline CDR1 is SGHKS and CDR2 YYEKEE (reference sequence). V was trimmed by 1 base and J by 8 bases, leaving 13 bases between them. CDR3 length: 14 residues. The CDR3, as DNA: TGTGCCAGCAGCTTGCTCAGTATCAACGATGAGCAGTTCTTC. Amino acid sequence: CASSLLSINDEQFF.

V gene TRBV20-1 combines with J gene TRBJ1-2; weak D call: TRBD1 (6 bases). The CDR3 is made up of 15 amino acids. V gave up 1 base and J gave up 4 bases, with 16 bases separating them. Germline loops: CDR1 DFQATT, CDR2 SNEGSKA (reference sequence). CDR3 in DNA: TGCAGTGCTAGAGGGCGCCTACAGGGTTCCTATGGCTACACCTTC. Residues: CSARGRLQGSYGYTF.

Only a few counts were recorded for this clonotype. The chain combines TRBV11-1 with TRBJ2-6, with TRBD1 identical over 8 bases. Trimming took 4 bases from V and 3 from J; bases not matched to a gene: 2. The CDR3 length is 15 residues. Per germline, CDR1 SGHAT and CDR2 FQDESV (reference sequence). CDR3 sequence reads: CASSYDRGGANVLTF. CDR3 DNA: TGTGCCAGCAGCTACGACAGGGGTGGGGCCAACGTCCTGACTTTC.

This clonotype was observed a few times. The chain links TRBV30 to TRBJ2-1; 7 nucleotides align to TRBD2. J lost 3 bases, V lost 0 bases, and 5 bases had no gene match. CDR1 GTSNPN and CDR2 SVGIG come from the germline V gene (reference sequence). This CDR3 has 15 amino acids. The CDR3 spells CAWSVGSGVYNEQFF. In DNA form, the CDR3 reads TGTGCCTGGAGTGTAGGAAGCGGGGTCTACAATGAGCAGTTCTTC.

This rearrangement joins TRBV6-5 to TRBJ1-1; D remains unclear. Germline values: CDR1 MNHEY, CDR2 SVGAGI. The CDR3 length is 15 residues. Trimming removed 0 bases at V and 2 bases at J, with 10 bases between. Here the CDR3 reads CASSYSLTGNTEAFF. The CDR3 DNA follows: TGTGCCAGCAGTTACTCCCTTACGGGAAACACTGAAGCTTTCTTT.

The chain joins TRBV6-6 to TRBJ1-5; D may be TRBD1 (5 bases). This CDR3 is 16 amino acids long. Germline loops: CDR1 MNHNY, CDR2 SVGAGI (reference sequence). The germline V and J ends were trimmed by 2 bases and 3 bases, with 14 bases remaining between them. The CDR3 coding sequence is TGTGCCAGCAGTTACAACGACCTGGACATCAATCAGCCCCAGCATTTT. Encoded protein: CASSYNDLDINQPQHF.

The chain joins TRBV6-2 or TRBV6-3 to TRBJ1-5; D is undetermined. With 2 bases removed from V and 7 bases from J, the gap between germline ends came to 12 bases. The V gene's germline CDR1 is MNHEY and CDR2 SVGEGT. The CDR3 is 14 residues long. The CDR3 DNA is TGTGCCAGCAGTTACGAGGGCCGGTGGCAGCCCCAGCATTTT. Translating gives CASSYEGRWQPQHF.

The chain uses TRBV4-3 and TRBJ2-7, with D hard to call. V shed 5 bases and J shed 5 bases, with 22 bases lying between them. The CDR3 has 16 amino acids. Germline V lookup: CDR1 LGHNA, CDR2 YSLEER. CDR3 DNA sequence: TGCGCCAGCAGCACCTATCTACATGGTCCCTCGAACGAGCAGTACTTC. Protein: CASSTYLHGPSNEQYF.

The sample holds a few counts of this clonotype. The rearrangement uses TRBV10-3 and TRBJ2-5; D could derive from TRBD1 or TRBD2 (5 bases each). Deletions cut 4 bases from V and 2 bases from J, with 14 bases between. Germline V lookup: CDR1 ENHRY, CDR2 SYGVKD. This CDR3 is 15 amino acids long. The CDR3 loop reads CAISVTGTEQETQYF. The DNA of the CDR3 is TGTGCCATCAGTGTTACCGGGACGGAGCAAGAGACCCAGTACTTC.

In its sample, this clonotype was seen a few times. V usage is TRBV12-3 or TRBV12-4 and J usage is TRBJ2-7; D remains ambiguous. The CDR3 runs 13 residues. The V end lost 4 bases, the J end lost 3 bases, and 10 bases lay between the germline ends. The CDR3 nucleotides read TGTGCCAGCAGTTCGGTGGGGTTCTACGAGCAGTACGTC. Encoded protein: CASSSVGFYEQYV.

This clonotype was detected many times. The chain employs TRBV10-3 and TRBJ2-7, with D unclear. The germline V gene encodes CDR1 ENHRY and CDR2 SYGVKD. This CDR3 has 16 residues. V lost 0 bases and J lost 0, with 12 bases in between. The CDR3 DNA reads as TGTGCCATCAGTGAGTCGGCGCAGGTCAGCTCCTACGAGCAGTACTTC. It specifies CAISESAQVSSYEQYF.

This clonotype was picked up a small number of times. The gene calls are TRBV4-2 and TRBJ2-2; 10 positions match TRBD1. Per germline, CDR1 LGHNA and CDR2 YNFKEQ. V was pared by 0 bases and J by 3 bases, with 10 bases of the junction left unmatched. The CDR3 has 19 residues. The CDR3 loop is CASSQDLAYGTGDTGELFF. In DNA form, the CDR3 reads TGTGCCAGCAGCCAAGATTTGGCCTATGGGACAGGGGACACCGGGGAGCTGTTTTTT.

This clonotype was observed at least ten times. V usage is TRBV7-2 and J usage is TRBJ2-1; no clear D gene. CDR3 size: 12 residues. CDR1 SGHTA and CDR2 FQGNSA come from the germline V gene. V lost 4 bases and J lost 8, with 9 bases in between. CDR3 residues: CASSSPRYEQFF. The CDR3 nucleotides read TGTGCCAGCAGCTCGCCCCGCTATGAGCAGTTCTTC.

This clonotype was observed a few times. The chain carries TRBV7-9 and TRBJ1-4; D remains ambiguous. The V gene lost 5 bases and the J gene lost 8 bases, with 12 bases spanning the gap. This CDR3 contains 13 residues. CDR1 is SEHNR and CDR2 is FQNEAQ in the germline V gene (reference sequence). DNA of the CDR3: TGTGCCAGCAGCACTACCTCCCGGGAAAAACTGTTTTTT. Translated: CASSTTSREKLFF.

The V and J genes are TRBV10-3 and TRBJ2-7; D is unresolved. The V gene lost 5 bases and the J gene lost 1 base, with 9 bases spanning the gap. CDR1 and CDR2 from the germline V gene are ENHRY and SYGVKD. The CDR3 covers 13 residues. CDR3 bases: TGTGCCATCAGTCAACAGTATTCCTACGAGCAGTACGTC. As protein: CAISQQYSYEQYV.

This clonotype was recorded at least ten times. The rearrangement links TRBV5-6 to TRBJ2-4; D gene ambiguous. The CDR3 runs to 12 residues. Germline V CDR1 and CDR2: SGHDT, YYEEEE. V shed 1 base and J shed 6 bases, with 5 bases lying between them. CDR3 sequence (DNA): TGTGCCAGCAGCTTGTGGGGAAACATTCAGTACTTC. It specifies CASSLWGNIQYF.

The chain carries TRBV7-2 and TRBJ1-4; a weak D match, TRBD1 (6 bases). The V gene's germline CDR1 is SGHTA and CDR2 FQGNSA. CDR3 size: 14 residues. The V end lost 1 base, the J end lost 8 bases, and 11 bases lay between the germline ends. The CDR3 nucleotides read TGTGCCAGCAGCTTAGGGGGGACACTCGAAAAACTGTTTTTT. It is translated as CASSLGGTLEKLFF.

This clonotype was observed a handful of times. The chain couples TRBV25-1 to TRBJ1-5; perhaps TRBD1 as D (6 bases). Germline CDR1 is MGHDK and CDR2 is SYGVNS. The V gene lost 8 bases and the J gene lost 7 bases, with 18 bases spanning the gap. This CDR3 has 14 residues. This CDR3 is CASSEGGGGQPQHF. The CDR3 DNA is TGTGCCAGCTCCGAGGGGGGTGGTGGACAGCCCCAGCATTTT.

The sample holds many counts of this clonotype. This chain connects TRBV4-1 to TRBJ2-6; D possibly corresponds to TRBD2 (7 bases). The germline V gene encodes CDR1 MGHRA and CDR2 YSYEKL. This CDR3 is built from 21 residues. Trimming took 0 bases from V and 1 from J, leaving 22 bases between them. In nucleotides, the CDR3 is TGCGCCAGCAGCCAAGATTTTCGGGGGGCGCGGCTATCTTCTGGGGCCAACGTCCTGACTTTC. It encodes CASSQDFRGARLSSGANVLTF.

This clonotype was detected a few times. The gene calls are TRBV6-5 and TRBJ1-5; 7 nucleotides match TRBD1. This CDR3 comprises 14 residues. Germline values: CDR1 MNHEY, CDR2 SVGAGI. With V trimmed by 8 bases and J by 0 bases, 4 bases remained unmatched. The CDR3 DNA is TGTGCCAGCGGACAGGTCGATAGCAATCAGCCCCAGCATTTT. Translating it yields CASGQVDSNQPQHF.

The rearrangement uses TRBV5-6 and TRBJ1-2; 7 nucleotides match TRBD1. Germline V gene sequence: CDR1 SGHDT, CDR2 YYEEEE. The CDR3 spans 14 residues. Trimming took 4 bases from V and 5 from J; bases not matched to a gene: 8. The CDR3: CASSAGQARYGYTF. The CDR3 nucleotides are TGTGCCAGCAGCGCCGGACAGGCGCGATATGGCTACACCTTC.

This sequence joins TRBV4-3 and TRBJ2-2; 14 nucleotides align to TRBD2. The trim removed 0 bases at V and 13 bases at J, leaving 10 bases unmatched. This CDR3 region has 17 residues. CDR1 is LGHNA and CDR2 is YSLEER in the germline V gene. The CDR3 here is CASSQDFERLAGGRLFF. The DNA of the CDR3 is TGCGCCAGCAGCCAAGACTTCGAGCGACTAGCGGGGGGGAGGCTGTTTTTT.

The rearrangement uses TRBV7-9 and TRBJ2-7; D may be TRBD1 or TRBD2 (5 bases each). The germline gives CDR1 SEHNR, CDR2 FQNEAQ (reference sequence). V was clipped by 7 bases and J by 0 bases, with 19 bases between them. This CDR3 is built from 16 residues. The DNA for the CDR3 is TGTGCCAGCACCCGAGGGGCTACCTGGTCCTCCTACGAGCAGTACTTC. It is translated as CASTRGATWSSYEQYF.

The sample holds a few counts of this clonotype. The CDR3 region has the DNA TGCAGTGTCTCGGACAGGGCAAATGGCTACACCTTC. Residues: CSVSDRANGYTF. This chain links TRBV20-1 with TRBJ1-2; the match to TRBD1 covers 8 bases. Germline CDR1 is DFQATT and CDR2 is SNEGSKA (reference sequence). Germline trimming cut 7 bases from V and 6 bases from J; bases unmatched to any gene: 7. The CDR3 has 12 amino acids.

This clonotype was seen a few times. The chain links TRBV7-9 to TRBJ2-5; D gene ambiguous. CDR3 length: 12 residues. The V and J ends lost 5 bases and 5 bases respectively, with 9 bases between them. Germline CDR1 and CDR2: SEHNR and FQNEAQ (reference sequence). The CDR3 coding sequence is TGTGCCAGCAGCCGCATGGGTGAGACCCAGTACTTC. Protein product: CASSRMGETQYF.